This T cell receptor beta chain was retrieved from a study of cytomegalovirus exposure and HLA in healthy donors. Background on the study: The same platform was used for the 120 validation repertoires and the roughly 680 first-cohort repertoires, a later analysis reported.

Points on this clone: What it recognizes is unknown.

Profiled with immunoSEQ multiplex PCR; TCRdb holds only in-frame clones, not every one. The table includes 200,000 or so clones, 70% to 85% detected once. Germline V gene sequence: CDR1 MNHEY, CDR2 SMNVEV (reference sequence). V shed 5 bases, J shed 0 bases, and the junction held 8 bases outside the gene matches. This CDR3 region has 16 residues. Study-level points and caveats: The tendency of first-cohort TCR clusters to co-occur in the roughly 120 validation repertoires was identified by a subsequent analysis. According to the study, 150 to 200 TCR beta chains were cytomegalovirus-associated.

This TCR derives from a woman aged 25 to 45 in good health and CMV-seropositive. The specimen sequenced was PBMCs. The chain uses TRBV27 and TRBJ2-7; 9 nucleotides match TRBD1. The chain's CDR3 is CASSTGQGTISYEQYF. The CDR3 bases are TGTGCCAGCAGTACCGGACAGGGGACAATCTCCTACGAGCAGTACTTC.